This T cell receptor beta chain was identified in a study of STAT5B mutations in CD4+ large granular lymphocyte leukemia. Concerning this clone: As yet, its antigen is unknown.

Measured with immunoSEQ multiplex PCR; TCRdb has only the in-frame clones, and not every one. The sample yields about 45,000 clones, around 86% seen once. The study's findings and limits: CD4-sorted patient repertoires seemed more clonal than healthy CD4+ repertoires.

This TCR came from a human donor in good health. Sequences were obtained from CD4+ T cells from blood buffy coats.

The CDR3 bases are TGTGCCATCAGTGAGTCGATGGATTTGAACACTGAAGCTTTCTTT. This translates into CAISESMDLNTEAFF. The V gene is TRBV10-3, the J gene TRBJ1-1, with D unresolved. The CDR3 runs to 15 residues. The V and J ends lost 0 bases and 0 bases respectively, with 8 bases between them. Germline CDR1 is ENHRY and CDR2 is SYGVKD.